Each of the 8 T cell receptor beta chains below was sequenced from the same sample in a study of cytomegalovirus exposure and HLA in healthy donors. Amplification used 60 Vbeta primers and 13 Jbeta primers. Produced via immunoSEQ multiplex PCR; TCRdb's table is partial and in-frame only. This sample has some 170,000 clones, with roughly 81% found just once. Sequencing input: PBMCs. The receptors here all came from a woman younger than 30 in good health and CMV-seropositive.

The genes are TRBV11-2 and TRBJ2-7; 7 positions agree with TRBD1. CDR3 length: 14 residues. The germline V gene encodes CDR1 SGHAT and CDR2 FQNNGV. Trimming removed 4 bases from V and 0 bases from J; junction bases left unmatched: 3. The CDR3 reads CASSSWDSSYEQYF. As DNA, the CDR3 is TGTGCCAGCAGCTCCTGGGACAGCTCCTACGAGCAGTACTTC.

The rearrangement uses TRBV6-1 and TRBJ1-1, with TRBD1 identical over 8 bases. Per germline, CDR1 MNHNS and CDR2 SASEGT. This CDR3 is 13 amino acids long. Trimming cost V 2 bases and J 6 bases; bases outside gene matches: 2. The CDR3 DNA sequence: TGTGCCAGCAGTGAAATGGACAGGGCTGAAGCTTTCTTT. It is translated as CASSEMDRAEAFF.

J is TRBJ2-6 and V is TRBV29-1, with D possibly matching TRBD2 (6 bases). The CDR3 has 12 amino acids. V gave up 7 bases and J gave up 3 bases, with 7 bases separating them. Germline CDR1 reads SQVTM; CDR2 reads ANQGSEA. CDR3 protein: CSGGDGANVLTF. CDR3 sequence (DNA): TGCAGCGGGGGGGATGGGGCCAACGTCCTGACTTTC.

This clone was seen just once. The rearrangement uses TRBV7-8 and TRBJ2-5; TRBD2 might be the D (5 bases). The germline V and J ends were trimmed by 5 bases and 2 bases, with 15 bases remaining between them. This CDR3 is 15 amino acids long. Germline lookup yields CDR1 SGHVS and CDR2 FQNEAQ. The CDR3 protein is CASSQRLKPQETQYF. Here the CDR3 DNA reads TGTGCCAGCAGCCAAAGACTAAAACCTCAAGAGACCCAGTACTTC.

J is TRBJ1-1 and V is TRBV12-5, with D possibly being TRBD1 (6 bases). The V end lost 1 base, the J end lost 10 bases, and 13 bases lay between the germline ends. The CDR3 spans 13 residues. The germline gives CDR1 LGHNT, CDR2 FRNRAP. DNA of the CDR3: TGTGCTAGTGGTTTGGAGGGGGGGTCTCGAGCTTTCTTT. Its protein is CASGLEGGSRAFF.

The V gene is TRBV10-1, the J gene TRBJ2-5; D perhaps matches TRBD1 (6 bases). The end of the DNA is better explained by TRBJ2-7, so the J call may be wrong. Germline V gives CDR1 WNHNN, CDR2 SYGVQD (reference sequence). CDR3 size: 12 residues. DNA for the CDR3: TGCGCCAGCCAGGACAGCTCCTACGAGCAGTACTTC. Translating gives CASQDSSYEQYF.

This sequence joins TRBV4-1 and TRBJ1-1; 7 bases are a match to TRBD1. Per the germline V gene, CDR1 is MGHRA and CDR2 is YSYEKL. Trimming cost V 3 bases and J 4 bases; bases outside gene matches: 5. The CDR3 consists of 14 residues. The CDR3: CASSHDRVLTEAFF. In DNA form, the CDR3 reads TGCGCCAGCAGCCACGACAGGGTCCTCACTGAAGCTTTCTTT.

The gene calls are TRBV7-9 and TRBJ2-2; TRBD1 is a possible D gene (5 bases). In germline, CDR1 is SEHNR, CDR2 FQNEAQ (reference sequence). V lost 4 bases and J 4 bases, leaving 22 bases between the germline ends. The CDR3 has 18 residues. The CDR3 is CASSSTDIDPTLTGELFF. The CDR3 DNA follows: TGTGCCAGCAGCTCTACGGACATAGACCCAACCCTCACCGGGGAGCTGTTTTTT.